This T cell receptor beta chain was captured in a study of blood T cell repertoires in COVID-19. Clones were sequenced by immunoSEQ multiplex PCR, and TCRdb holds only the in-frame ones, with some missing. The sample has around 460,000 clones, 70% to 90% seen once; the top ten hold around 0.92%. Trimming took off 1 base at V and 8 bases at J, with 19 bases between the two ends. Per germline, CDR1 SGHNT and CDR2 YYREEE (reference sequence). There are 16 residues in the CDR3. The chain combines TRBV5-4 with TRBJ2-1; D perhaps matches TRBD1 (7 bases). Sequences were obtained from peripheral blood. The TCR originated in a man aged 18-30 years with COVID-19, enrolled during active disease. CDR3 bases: TGTGCCAGCAGCTTGTACAGGGGAGGATCTAGGGATGAGCAGTTCTTC. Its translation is CASSLYRGGSRDEQFF.